Following are 8 T cell receptor beta chains from one sample sequenced in a study of blood T cell repertoires in COVID-19. Method: immunoSEQ multiplex PCR; TCRdb's copy keeps in-frame clones and lacks some. This table has about 300,000 clones, approximately 88% appearing once. The sample was peripheral blood. The source of these receptors is a human donor with COVID-19, enrolled during active disease. The donor label of this sample is uncertain.

The genes are TRBV6-1 and TRBJ1-1; maybe TRBD1 (5 bases). Trimming stripped 2 bases from V and 1 base from J, with 8 bases between. This CDR3 has 14 residues. Germline-derived CDR1 and CDR2 are MNHNS and SASEGT. As DNA, the CDR3 is TGTGCCAGCAGTGAAATCACAGGGAACACTGAAGCTTTCTTT. This encodes CASSEITGNTEAFF.

V usage is TRBV27 and J usage is TRBJ1-2, with D unclear. V was trimmed by 0 bases and J by 2 bases, leaving 4 bases between them. The length of the CDR3 is 13 residues. Germline CDR1 MNHEY, CDR2 SMNVEV (reference sequence). CDR3 sequence reads: CASSLSQNYGYTF. The CDR3 DNA follows: TGTGCCAGCAGTTTATCTCAAAACTATGGCTACACCTTC.

The chain couples TRBV7-9 to TRBJ1-6; D gene ambiguous. Germline assignment: CDR1 SEHNR and CDR2 FQNEAQ (reference sequence). The germline V and J ends were trimmed by 4 bases and 5 bases, with 3 bases remaining between them. This CDR3 has 12 residues. CDR3 region: CASSSNNSPLHF. The DNA for the CDR3 is TGTGCCAGCAGCTCTAATAATTCACCCCTCCACTTT.

V usage is TRBV28 and J usage is TRBJ2-1, with TRBD2 as a possible D gene (5 bases). The CDR3 consists of 11 residues. The V gene's germline CDR1 is MDHEN and CDR2 SYDVKM. Deletions cut 6 bases from V and 8 bases from J, with 8 bases between. The CDR3 DNA reads as TGTGCCAGCAGAGCGGAGGATGAGCAGTTCTTC. Residues: CASRAEDEQFF.

As DNA, the CDR3 is TGTGCCAGTACTAGCGGGAGGGGGCTCTCCTACAATGAGCAGTTCTTC. This codes for CASTSGRGLSYNEQFF. The chain recombines TRBV19 with TRBJ2-1, with 12 positions matching TRBD2. From germline, CDR1 is LNHDA and CDR2 SQIVND (reference sequence). The CDR3 runs 16 residues. V lost 7 bases, J lost 0 bases, and 4 bases stayed unmatched.

This rearrangement joins TRBV30 to TRBJ1-2; D is uncertain. V was pared by 4 bases and J by 4 bases, with 10 bases between. Germline CDR1 is GTSNPN and CDR2 is SVGIG (reference sequence). The CDR3 contains 12 residues. CDR3: CAWTAGSYGYTF. CDR3 coding DNA: TGTGCCTGGACCGCGGGCAGCTATGGCTACACCTTC.

V usage is TRBV7-3 and J usage is TRBJ1-1; perhaps TRBD1 as D (5 bases). This CDR3 is built from 13 residues. Trimming removed 8 bases at V and 1 base at J, with 11 bases between. Germline lookup yields CDR1 SGHTA and CDR2 FQGTGA. The CDR3 bases are TGTGCCAGCTCTCGACAGTCGAACACTGAAGCTTTCTTT. This gives the protein CASSRQSNTEAFF.

The V call is TRBV5-5, the J call TRBJ2-2; the D is unclear. The V end lost 0 bases, the J end lost 1 base, and 7 bases lay between the germline ends. This CDR3 is 15 amino acids long. Germline V CDR1 and CDR2: SGHKS, YYEKEE (reference sequence). CDR3 DNA: TGTGCCAGCAGCTTGGGACGGGTGAACACCGGGGAGCTGTTTTTT. It yields the protein CASSLGRVNTGELFF.